This T cell receptor (beta chain) was obtained from a study of shared clonotypes between healthy human individuals. Overall study results and limits: Richness estimates generally favored naive over memory subsets.

As for this clone: The antigen is unknown.

In the study's own analysis: ImmunoSEQ output lacked quality scores and full-length reads, limiting matched filtering. The data were produced by immunoSEQ multiplex PCR, yet TCRdb's version contains in-frame clones alone and is incomplete. V, J and clone size are taken as reported in that table, and D and trimming were inferred from the DNA itself. The data contain over a million clones, approximately 68% of them singletons. The germline CDR1 and CDR2 sequences are LNHDA and SQIVND (reference sequence). CDR3 length equals 14 residues. Trimming removed 3 bases at V and 12 bases at J, with 15 bases between.

The chain has TRBV19 and TRBJ1-6, with D possibly TRBD1 on 6 matching bases. The sequenced sample was memory CD4+ T cells sorted from blood. The sample's subset: CD45RA-negative fraction. The origin of this receptor is a man aged 18 to 29 in good health. The chain's CDR3 is CASSIVTEQGPLHF. The DNA of the CDR3 is TGTGCCAGTAGTATTGTTACGGAACAGGGACCCCTCCACTTT. The whole variable domain, filled in from reference TRBV19 and TRBJ1-6, reads DGGITQSPKYLFRKEGQNVTLSCEQNLNHDAMYWYRQDPGQGLRLIYYSQIVNDFQKGDIAEGYSVSREKKESFPLTVTSAQKNPTAFYLCASSIVTEQGPLHFGNGTRLTVT.